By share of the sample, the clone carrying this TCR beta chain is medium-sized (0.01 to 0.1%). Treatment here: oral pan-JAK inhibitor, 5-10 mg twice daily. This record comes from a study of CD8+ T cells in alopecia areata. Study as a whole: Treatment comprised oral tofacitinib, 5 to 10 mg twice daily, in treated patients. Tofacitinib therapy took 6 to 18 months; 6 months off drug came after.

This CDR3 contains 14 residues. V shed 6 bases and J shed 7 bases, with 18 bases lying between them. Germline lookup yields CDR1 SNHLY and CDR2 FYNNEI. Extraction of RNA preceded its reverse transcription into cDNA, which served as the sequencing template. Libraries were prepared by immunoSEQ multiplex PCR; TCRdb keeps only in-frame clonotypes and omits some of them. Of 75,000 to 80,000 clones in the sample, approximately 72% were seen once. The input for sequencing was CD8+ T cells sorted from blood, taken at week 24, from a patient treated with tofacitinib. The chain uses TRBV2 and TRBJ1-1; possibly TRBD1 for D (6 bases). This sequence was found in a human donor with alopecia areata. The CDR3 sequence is CASSETGFRDEAFF. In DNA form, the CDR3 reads TGTGCCAGCAGCGAAACAGGGTTTCGCGATGAAGCTTTCTTT.